Included here is one T cell receptor (beta chain) sequence, with context. The target of this receptor is not known. The input lacks base qualities; no much larger clone sits a single base away. Spanning cysteine to phenylalanine, the CDR3 consists of 14 amino acids. Solely the CDR3 DNA is kept, with 42 bases framed from the first base. V gives up 4 bases and J gives up 5 bases, and the segment between their germline ends measures 15 bases. CDR1 and CDR2 are read off the germline V gene as SGHTS and YDEGEE. TCR CDR3 regions were amplified from genomic DNA by multiplex PCR using the deep immunoSEQ assay. For each cell subset, the extracted genomic DNA was distributed evenly across all wells of several immunoSEQ 96-well plates, and each plate served as one replicate. For sorted subsets, around 200 ng genomic DNA, equal to 30,000 to 35,000 T cell genomes, was loaded into each replicate PCR. The purified libraries were quantified using a Qubit 3.0 fluorometer, sized with a Bioanalyzer 2100, and then quantified again using the KAPA Library Quantification kit. Every immunoSEQ 96-well plate was sequenced on a separate single-read 150-cycle Illumina NextSeq 550 flow cell. The paper's processing steps were these. Because only junctional sequences without quality scores were contained in the immunoSEQ output, filtering matching that applied to full-length reads could not be performed. Sequences were annotated with PyIR, a Python wrapper for IgBLAST v1.9, using IMGT germline references to assign V/J genes and CDR3. Any read was removed if the V/J assignment was weak (E-value above 1e-6), the CDR3 was missing, or the read contained stop codons, out-of-frame junctions, or ambiguous translated residues. V3J clonotypes were defined as sequences sharing the same inferred V gene, J gene, and CDR3 amino acid sequence. The percentage overlap between two repertoires was calculated by dividing the number of shared unique clonotypes by the size of the smaller repertoire. Richness of each repertoire was evaluated using RTK rarefaction, the Chao1 estimator, and Recon v2.1 estimates of unobserved clonotypes. Generation probabilities for all TCRbeta clonotypes obtained by the gDNA method from a handful of donors were computed using OLGA. Drawn from immuneACCESS, this table holds only the in-frame rearrangements with V and J called that TCRdb kept. Clones are partly lost; checked studies trace under half to an unresolved V gene and leave the rest unexplained. The DNA gave D and trimming, while V, J and clone size come from that table. The sample profile shows around 2.1 million clones; about 93% of them were found once. The ten largest account for roughly 1.8% of the sample.

These data originate in a study of shared clonotypes between healthy human individuals (TCRdb year 2020). Regarding the complete study: The cohort comprised a couple of women and three men aged 18 to 49 years. To estimate repertoire size and how much clonotype sharing occurs between individuals, the study deeply sequenced the blood TCR repertoires of 5 or 6 healthy adults. Leukapheresis yielded between about 0.85 and 10 billion PBMCs per donor. To increase sequencing depth and limit assay-specific biases, TCR repertoire library preparation and sequencing were carried out by different laboratories using diverse techniques. For each donor, CD4 naive and CD4 memory were each run on three plates, CD8 naive on two plates, and CD8 memory on one plate.

Broad study findings and their caveats: Pairwise subsampling indicated that sequencing depth was expected to affect the degree of clonotype sharing among donors. Around 5.4% of naive CD4, 3.5% of naive CD8, 2.3% of memory CD4, and around 0.4% of memory CD8 clonotypes were shared across a few donors. Even with the large sequencing depth, rarefaction of the sorted-subset datasets indicated that sequencing was incomplete. Naive subsets generally had larger estimated clonotype richness than memory subsets did. Compared with non-shared clonotypes, the clonotypes found in all four sorted-subset donors had higher generation probabilities. Sampling was limited to blood, and TCR repertoires in tissue likely differ from TCR repertoires in blood. Because the study included a small number of donors, the genetic and exposure-history diversity represented was limited.

For the CD8 naive samples, CD45RO-negative cells were positively selected for CCR7, yielding a CD45RA+CCR7+ population from which TemRA cells were excluded. Donors were healthy HIV-negative adults with no recently reported acute infections or vaccinations. Every donor was a Caucasian adult living in Nashville, Tennessee, USA. Blood was obtained by leukapheresis, after which PBMCs were separated by Ficoll-Histopaque density gradient centrifugation and cryopreserved in liquid nitrogen vapor phase. Purity and quantity of every magnetically sorted T cell population were checked by analytical flow cytometry. Each sorted fraction had its genomic DNA isolated and then quantified by UV absorbance on a Nanodrop 2000c.

This TCR came from a man between 18 and 35 years old in good health. Some clones in this sample may be carry-over from other donors' samples. Sequenced input: naive CD8+ T cells from PBMCs. Taken with the paper, the label for cell subset or site translates to: CD45RA+CCR7+. This receptor chain uses TRBV5-8 and TRBJ1-1; no D segment can be confidently identified. This receptor has the CDR3 CASSPGGSGTEAFF. Here is the DNA: TGTGCCAGCAGCCCCGGAGGCTCGGGGACTGAAGCTTTCTTT.